The clone carrying this TCR beta chain was seen a single time. The antigen is not known. These data originate in a study of T cells in localized non-small cell lung cancer. Study-level findings and limits: Longer overall survival was seen with higher T cell density measured in blood.

Some clones are missing from TCRdb's copy, which holds only in-frame ones; the method was immunoSEQ multiplex PCR. The data show tens of thousands of clones, 75% to 85% seen once. Unmatched junction bases numbered 3, after V lost 5 bases and J lost 3 bases. Germline CDR1 reads MRHNA; CDR2 reads SNTAGT. The CDR3 has 15 amino acids. The gene calls are TRBV6-4 and TRBJ2-7, with 14 bases identical to TRBD2. The origin of this receptor is a female donor older than 55 with stage I lung adenocarcinoma. Sequencing used peripheral blood, obtained before any cancer treatment. CDR3 protein: CASSPGLAGVYEQYF. The CDR3 region has the DNA TGTGCCAGCAGTCCGGGACTAGCGGGAGTCTACGAGCAGTACTTC.